The rows below give T cell receptor beta chains drawn from one sample of a study of T cells in Graves' hyperthyroidism and ophthalmopathy. Each CDR3 protein gets one entry after TCRdb re-called the multiplex PCR reads with MiXCR. Of roughly 710,000 distinct CDR3 sequences in the sample, around 40% were seen once. The sequencing sample was made of blood. Receptor source: a woman between 40 and 55 years old with Graves' hyperthyroidism. CDR3s include the opening cysteine and the closing phenylalanine or tryptophan. Each record gives: D gene, clone size, V gene, J gene, CDR3 protein, CDR3 DNA. A D gene is named only where the DNA matches it firmly. A clone size is listed for some rows: how often the clone was seen (once, few, many), or a class if it is expanded.

d_gene: TRBD1; abundance: -; v_gene: TRBV9; j_gene: TRBJ2-2; CDR3aa: CASSVATGAAYTGELFF; CDR3nt: TGTGCCAGCAGCGTAGCGACAGGGGCGGCGTACACCGGGGAGCTGTTTTTT
d_gene: TRBD2; abundance: -; v_gene: TRBV7-2; j_gene: TRBJ2-5; CDR3aa: CASSPRLAGGPGGETQYF; CDR3nt: TGTGCCAGCAGCCCCCGACTAGCGGGAGGGCCCGGGGGAGAGACCCAGTACTTC
d_gene: -; abundance: many; v_gene: TRBV6-6; j_gene: TRBJ2-5; CDR3aa: CASSLPDSQETQYF; CDR3nt: TGTGCCAGCAGTTTGCCCGACAGCCAAGAGACCCAGTACTTC
d_gene: TRBD1; abundance: -; v_gene: TRBV11-2; j_gene: TRBJ1-6; CDR3aa: CASSLYGQGGYNSPLHF; CDR3nt: TGTGCCAGCAGCTTGTACGGACAGGGGGGTTATAATTCACCCCTCCACTTT
d_gene: -; abundance: -; v_gene: TRBV25-1; j_gene: TRBJ2-1; CDR3aa: CASSDLHLDPNEQFF; CDR3nt: TGTGCCAGCAGTGACCTGCATCTCGACCCCAATGAGCAGTTCTTC
d_gene: -; abundance: -; v_gene: TRBV20-1; j_gene: TRBJ2-3; CDR3aa: CSAREVGHTFTDTQYF; CDR3nt: TGCAGTGCTAGAGAAGTGGGACATACCTTCACAGATACGCAGTATTTT
d_gene: TRBD1; abundance: few; v_gene: TRBV19; j_gene: TRBJ1-1; CDR3aa: CASSTTGGGSEAFF; CDR3nt: TGTGCCAGTAGTACAACAGGGGGTGGCTCTGAAGCTTTCTTT
d_gene: TRBD2; abundance: many; v_gene: TRBV9; j_gene: TRBJ2-7; CDR3aa: CASSVGGLAVYEQYF; CDR3nt: TGTGCCAGCAGCGTCGGGGGACTAGCGGTCTACGAGCAGTACTTC
d_gene: -; abundance: few; v_gene: TRBV6-5; j_gene: TRBJ2-2; CDR3aa: CASSFTLVFGELFF; CDR3nt: TGTGCCAGCAGTTTTACACTAGTTTTCGGGGAGCTGTTTTTT
d_gene: TRBD1; abundance: -; v_gene: TRBV25-1; j_gene: TRBJ2-5; CDR3aa: CASSELAGGKTQYF; CDR3nt: TGTGCCAGCAGTGAATTGGCAGGGGGAAAGACCCAGTACTTC
d_gene: -; abundance: many; v_gene: TRBV6-2/TRBV6-3; j_gene: TRBJ1-5; CDR3aa: CASSYRGTPNQPQHF; CDR3nt: TGTGCCAGCAGTTACCGTGGTACACCAAATCAGCCCCAGCATTTT
d_gene: -; abundance: -; v_gene: TRBV9; j_gene: TRBJ2-2; CDR3aa: CASKLGNTGELFF; CDR3nt: TGTGCCAGCAAATTAGGGAACACCGGGGAGCTGTTTTTT
d_gene: TRBD1; abundance: few; v_gene: TRBV12-3/TRBV12-4; j_gene: TRBJ1-5; CDR3aa: CASSRIGQGHQPQHF; CDR3nt: TGTGCCAGCAGCCGAATTGGACAGGGCCATCAGCCCCAGCATTTT
d_gene: -; abundance: few; v_gene: TRBV7-9; j_gene: TRBJ1-3; CDR3aa: CASSLGLGGGNTIYF; CDR3nt: TGTGCCAGCAGCTTAGGACTCGGGGGCGGAAACACCATATATTTT